Below are 7 T cell receptor beta chains sequenced from a single sample in a study of blood T cells in healthy people across ages. Next came a second PCR, run for about 6 to 11 cycles, which used a sample-barcoded 5' primer along with a J-beta primer mix. One entry per CDR3 protein, called by TCRdb with MiXCR from the 5' RACE reads. The sample has 1.5 million to 1.8 million distinct CDR3 sequences; approximately 43% are singletons. Sample: blood. The receptors here all came from a woman aged 18-35 years in good health.

The genes are TRBV7-9 and TRBJ1-1; the D gene is possibly TRBD1 (5 bases). Per the germline V gene, CDR1 is SEHNR and CDR2 is FQNEAQ (reference sequence). V lost 5 bases to trimming and J lost 0 bases, with 13 bases between them. There are 15 residues in the CDR3. CDR3 sequence: CASSTETAMNTEAFF. The CDR3 DNA reads as TGTGCCAGCAGCACCGAGACAGCGATGAACACTGAAGCTTTCTTT.

This clonotype was seen a few times. The chain uses TRBV6-2 or TRBV6-3 and TRBJ1-1, with D maybe TRBD1 (5 bases). The V and J ends lost 5 bases and 0 bases respectively, with 10 bases between them. The CDR3 runs to 14 residues. The germline CDR1 and CDR2 sequences are MNHEY and SVGEGT. The CDR3 loop reads CASSDHRLNTEAFF. In DNA, the CDR3 is TGTGCCAGCAGTGACCACAGGCTGAACACTGAAGCTTTCTTT.

This clonotype has a handful of counts. The V gene is TRBV28, the J gene TRBJ1-5, with TRBD1 matching 7 bases. The CDR3 has 14 amino acids. Trimming cost V 7 bases and J 3 bases; bases outside gene matches: 6. CDR1 is MDHEN, CDR2 SYDVKM, per germline. The CDR3 region is CASTGGVNNQPQHF. For the CDR3, the DNA is TGTGCCAGCACAGGGGGGGTCAACAATCAGCCCCAGCATTTT.

The chain employs TRBV20-1 and TRBJ2-3, with 10 bases lining up with TRBD2. Germline CDR1 and CDR2: DFQATT and SNEGSKA (reference sequence). The CDR3 has 16 amino acids. V shed 5 bases, J shed 5 bases, and the junction held 13 bases outside the gene matches. This CDR3 is CSARPPLAGDKDTQYF. CDR3 DNA: TGCAGTGCTCGCCCCCCGCTAGCGGGAGATAAAGATACGCAGTATTTT.

For this clonotype: The germline gene is not matched at one end of the junction; a read error may be the cause. V and J are TRBV6-2 or TRBV6-3 and TRBJ2-1; possibly TRBD1 for D (5 bases). This CDR3 comprises 15 residues. Germline CDR1 is MNHEY and CDR2 is SVGEGT. The CDR3 DNA reads as TGTACCAGCAGTTACTCGACCAGGGCCCACAATGAGCAGTTCTTC. Translating gives CTSSYSTRAHNEQFF.

This clonotype was observed a handful of times. The chain joins TRBV28 to TRBJ2-4; D not resolved. Matching the DNA end better, TRBJ2-7 makes the J call doubtful. The germline gives CDR1 MDHEN, CDR2 SYDVKM. The CDR3 consists of 16 residues. This CDR3 is CASSSLPRRLSYEQYF. In nucleotides, the CDR3 is TGTGCCAGCAGTTCACTACCACGGCGCCTCTCCTACGAGCAGTACTTC.

The table lists this clonotype with a few counts. The rearrangement uses TRBV6-2 or TRBV6-3 and TRBJ1-2, with D tentatively TRBD1 (5 bases). Trimming stripped 2 bases from V and 8 bases from J, with 9 bases between. This CDR3 region has 12 residues. The germline CDR1 and CDR2 sequences are MNHEY and SVGEGT. The CDR3 loop reads CASSYGTFGYTF. DNA for the CDR3: TGTGCCAGCAGTTACGGGACCTTCGGCTACACCTTC.